A single sample gave rise to the 23 T cell receptor beta chains below, sequenced in a study of regulatory T cells in long-lasting Graves disease. iRepertoire HTBI primers and Arm-PCR of CDR3 regions built TCR beta libraries. In TCRdb, the multiplex PCR reads were re-called with MiXCR into one record per CDR3 protein. The sample lists approximately 400,000 distinct CDR3 sequences; about a fifth were seen once. Time point of the sample: persistent/refractory GD, antithyroid drugs over 5 years with positive TRAb. The TCR library was made from RNA extracted from PBMCs. The sample in question was peripheral blood mononuclear cells (PBMCs), obtained when the disease was refractory, from a patient treated with antithyroid drugs. The receptors stem from a female donor with Graves disease.

This clonotype was detected a few times. V is TRBV7-9 and J is TRBJ1-6; D might be TRBD1 (5 bases). Germline assignment: CDR1 SEHNR and CDR2 FQNEAQ (reference sequence). The germline V and J ends were trimmed by 4 bases and 16 bases, with 14 bases remaining between them. This CDR3 has 12 residues. Written as DNA, the CDR3 is TGTGCCAGCAGCTCACAACAGGCGGGTCTCCACTTT. This encodes CASSSQQAGLHF.

Points on this clonotype: This may be a read error: a much more frequent sequence differs by one nucleotide. V usage is TRBV2 and J usage is TRBJ1-2; the D gene is possibly TRBD1 (5 bases). Germline V gene sequence: CDR1 SNHLY, CDR2 FYNNEI. The length of the CDR3 is 15 residues. Trimming cost V 3 bases and J 8 bases, with 19 bases left between them. DNA of the CDR3: TGTGCCAGCAGTGATAGACGGGCAGGGTCTGGCGGCTACACCTTC. Encoded protein: CASSDRRAGSGGYTF.

The chain uses TRBV29-1 and TRBJ2-1; D is ambiguous. This CDR3 is built from 14 residues. CDR1 is SQVTM and CDR2 is ANQGSEA in the germline V gene. The V gene lost 3 bases and the J gene lost 2 bases, with 11 bases spanning the gap. The CDR3: CSVDYLGPYNEQFF. The DNA of the CDR3 is TGCAGCGTTGATTATCTTGGACCCTACAATGAGCAGTTCTTC.

This clonotype was counted only a few times. The chain couples TRBV28 to TRBJ2-3; D is undetermined. Trimming took 6 bases from V and 1 from J, leaving 8 bases between them. This CDR3 has 13 residues. Looked up from germline, CDR1 is MDHEN and CDR2 is SYDVKM. The CDR3 bases are TGTGCCAGCAGCACCGTGGGCACAGATACGCAGTATTTT. Translating it yields CASSTVGTDTQYF. Combining the CDR3 with reference TRBV28 and TRBJ2-3 gives the whole variable domain DVKVTQSSRYLVKRTGEKVFLECVQDMDHENMFWYRQDPGLGLRLIYFSYDVKMKEKGDIPEGYSVSREKKERFSLILESASTNQTSMYLCASSTVGTDTQYFGPGTRLTVL.

In regard to this clonotype: This may come from a read error, since a much larger clone is one base off. The rearrangement joins TRBV28 to TRBJ2-6; D might be TRBD1 (6 bases). The CDR3 consists of 15 residues. Germline CDR1 is MDHEN and CDR2 is SYDVKM. CDR3 in DNA: TGTGCCAGCAGTTCCGCAGGGGCTGGGGCCAACGTCCCGACTTTC. Its translation is CASSSAGAGANVPTF.

This clonotype has just a few counts. This chain links TRBV20-1 with TRBJ2-7, with 9 nucleotides matching TRBD2. Germline V gene data show CDR1 as DFQATT and CDR2 as SNEGSKA (reference sequence). The trim removed 2 bases at V and 3 bases at J, leaving 8 bases unmatched. The CDR3 sequence is 15 residues long. The CDR3, as DNA: TGCAGTGCTAGAAAGTCTAGCGGGGATTTCTACGAGCAGTACTTC. Translated, it gives CSARKSSGDFYEQYF.

Many counts were recorded for this clonotype. The chain joins TRBV28 to TRBJ1-1, with unresolved D. There are 16 residues in the CDR3. The germline V gene encodes CDR1 MDHEN and CDR2 SYDVKM. Trimming stripped 4 bases from V and 0 bases from J, with 15 bases between. The CDR3 is CASSSPTGMMNTEAFF. In DNA, the CDR3 is TGTGCCAGCAGTTCTCCAACGGGGATGATGAACACTGAAGCTTTCTTT.

This clonotype appeared many times. The chain couples TRBV28 to TRBJ1-3; D is unresolved. Deletions cut 2 bases from V and 4 bases from J, with 9 bases between. There are 14 residues in the CDR3. CDR1 is MDHEN, CDR2 SYDVKM, per germline. The chain's CDR3 is CASSLVGYGNTIYF. The CDR3 DNA follows: TGTGCCAGCAGTTTAGTGGGGTACGGAAACACCATATATTTT.

The J gene is TRBJ1-1, the V gene TRBV12-3 or TRBV12-4; D is ambiguous. The V and J ends lost 3 bases and 4 bases respectively, with 12 bases between them. The CDR3 is made up of 14 amino acids. CDR3 residues: CASSLWGSGTEAFF. For the CDR3, the DNA is TGTGCCAGCAGTTTGTGGGGTTCGGGCACTGAAGCTTTCTTT.

Details on this clonotype: Mismatch with germline at one junction end may stem from a read error. The chain employs TRBV5-4 and TRBJ2-7, with 7 nucleotides matching TRBD1. CDR3 size: 15 residues. Germline V gene data show CDR1 as SGHNT and CDR2 as YYREEE (reference sequence). CDR3 in DNA: TGTGCCAACAGCTTGGGGGACAGTGCCTCCTACGAGCAGTACTTC. Translating gives CANSLGDSASYEQYF.

There are a few counts of this clonotype. The chain couples TRBV20-1 to TRBJ2-5; TRBD2 agrees at 11 bases. Trimming cost V 2 bases and J 2 bases; bases outside gene matches: 4. The CDR3 has 15 amino acids. Germline V lookup: CDR1 DFQATT, CDR2 SNEGSKA (reference sequence). The CDR3 sequence is CSARPRTSGQETQYF. The CDR3 DNA sequence: TGCAGTGCTAGACCCAGGACTAGCGGGCAAGAGACCCAGTACTTC.

The chain recombines TRBV7-9 with TRBJ2-2; D gene unclear. Trimming removed 5 bases from V and 7 bases from J, with 20 bases in between. The CDR3 runs to 16 residues. Germline-derived CDR1 and CDR2 are SEHNR and FQNEAQ (reference sequence). CDR3 sequence (DNA): TGTGCCAGCAGCCCCCCTGGCGCTCTTGGTGGCGGGGAGCTGTTTTTT. Protein product: CASSPPGALGGGELFF.

Remarks on this clonotype: A read error may be the cause here, since a much bigger clone is one base away. The chain uses TRBV12-3 or TRBV12-4 and TRBJ1-2; 8 nucleotides line up with TRBD1. Trimming took 5 bases from V and 8 from J; bases not matched to a gene: 10. The CDR3 sequence is 14 residues long. The CDR3 protein is CASSRAQGALGYTF. The CDR3 DNA reads TGTGCCAGCAGTCGTGCTCAGGGGGCTTTGGGCTACACCTTC.

This clonotype was counted many times. Here the CDR3 reads CASSNVAGGTYEQYF. CDR3 DNA: TGTGCCAGCAGCAACGTAGCGGGAGGGACCTACGAGCAGTACTTC. J is TRBJ2-7 and V is TRBV6-2 or TRBV6-3; TRBD2 matches 11 bases. CDR1 MNHEY and CDR2 SVGEGT come from the germline V gene. The CDR3 is 15 residues long. V gave up 6 bases and J gave up 2 bases; unmatched junction bases: 6.

Turning to this clonotype: A read error is possible here, since a much larger clone lies one base away. The gene calls are TRBV14 and TRBJ1-1; 7 bases match TRBD1. Germline CDR1 SGHDN, CDR2 FVKESK. V was clipped by 6 bases and J by 5 bases; unmatched bases: 6. The CDR3 extends over 13 amino acids. CDR3 DNA: TGTGCCAGCAGACCACAGGGGAGGACTGAAGCTTTCTTT. Protein sequence: CASRPQGRTEAFF. Based on the CDR3 plus reference TRBV14 and TRBJ1-1, the full variable domain is EAGVTQFPSHSVIEKGQTVTLRCDPISGHDNLYWYRRVMGKEIKFLLHFVKESKQDESGMPNNRFLAERTGGTYSTLKVQPAELEDSGVYFCASRPQGRTEAFFGQGTRLTVV.

The gene calls are TRBV5-1 and TRBJ1-2; D ambiguous. This CDR3 has 15 residues. The V gene lost 1 base and the J gene lost 4 bases, with 14 bases spanning the gap. CDR1 and CDR2 (germline): SGHRS, YFSETQ. The DNA for the CDR3 is TGCGCCAGCAGCTTGCGGATGGGCCTTAGCTATGGCTACACCTTC. It codes for CASSLRMGLSYGYTF.

The chain couples TRBV29-1 to TRBJ1-1; possibly TRBD1 for D (6 bases). Trimming took off 5 bases at V and 3 bases at J, with 10 bases between the two ends. Germline-derived CDR1 and CDR2 are SQVTM and ANQGSEA. CDR3 length: 12 residues. CDR3 sequence (DNA): TGCAGCGTTTACAGGGTAGACACTGAAGCTTTCTTT. It yields the protein CSVYRVDTEAFF.

The chain combines TRBV6-2 or TRBV6-3 with TRBJ2-2; D ambiguous. The germline V gene encodes CDR1 MNHEY and CDR2 SVGEGT. CDR3 length: 20 residues. The V and J ends lost 5 bases and 1 base respectively, with 26 bases between them. CDR3 sequence: CASSPSRLGPLLGNTGELFF. The CDR3 DNA is TGTGCCAGCAGTCCATCTCGTTTAGGGCCGCTATTGGGGAACACCGGGGAGCTGTTTTTT.

The chain has TRBV7-6 and TRBJ2-5, with 8 bases matching TRBD2. CDR1 is SGHVS and CDR2 is FNYEAQ in the germline V gene. This CDR3 contains 14 residues. Trimming took 1 base from V and 5 from J; bases not matched to a gene: 3. DNA of the CDR3: TGTGCCAGCAGCTTAGAAGCGGGGGTTGAGACCCAGTACTTC. Encoded protein: CASSLEAGVETQYF.

This clonotype was counted a few times. This chain links TRBV30 with TRBJ1-5, with a weak D call TRBD1 (5 bases). Between the trimmed V and J ends, which lost 4 bases and 0 bases, there was a span of 13 bases. The germline CDR1 and CDR2 sequences are GTSNPN and SVGIG (reference sequence). There are 15 residues in the CDR3. The CDR3 nucleotides are TGTGCCTGGAACAGCAATGGGGGTAGCAATCAGCCCCAGCATTTT. This translates into CAWNSNGGSNQPQHF.

V usage is TRBV25-1 and J usage is TRBJ1-2, with 10 bases lining up with TRBD1. CDR1 is MGHDK, CDR2 SYGVNS, per germline. The CDR3 loop spans 16 amino acids. The V and J ends lost 3 bases and 2 bases, in that order; junction bases with no gene match: 6. CDR3 sequence: CASSDWDRGGNYGYTF. The CDR3 DNA reads TGTGCCAGCAGTGATTGGGACAGGGGAGGGAACTATGGCTACACCTTC.

This sequence joins TRBV6-1 and TRBJ1-5, with unresolved D. CDR1 MNHNS and CDR2 SASEGT come from the germline V gene. Trimming removed 8 bases at V and 2 bases at J, with 7 bases between. CDR3 size: 12 residues. Here the CDR3 reads CASESGNQPQHF. The CDR3 DNA reads as TGTGCCAGCGAATCGGGCAATCAGCCCCAGCATTTT.

This clonotype has a count of ten or more. This chain links TRBV10-1 with TRBJ2-5, with TRBD1 matching over 12 bases. The J segment lost 5 bases and the V segment lost 5 bases, leaving 6 bases of the junction unmatched. Germline CDR1 and CDR2: WNHNN and SYGVQD (reference sequence). The CDR3 contains 15 residues. Here the CDR3 reads CASSSGQGAGETQYF. The CDR3 DNA sequence: TGCGCCAGCAGTTCGGGACAGGGGGCCGGTGAGACCCAGTACTTC.